In its sample, the clone carrying this T cell receptor (beta chain) was seen many times. V gave up 7 bases and J gave up 7 bases, with 16 bases separating them. The CDR3 contains 14 residues. Germline V CDR1 and CDR2: ENHRY, SYGVKD. TCRdb called the 5' RACE reads again in MiXCR, with one record for every CDR3 protein. The table lists approximately 350,000 distinct CDR3 sequences, under 15% of them singletons. This sample was included in a study of T-cell memory formation after mild COVID-19. Sample: PBMCs or a T cell subset sorted from them (not recorded which). The sequence derives from a man between 18 and 29 years old who had mild COVID-19 (a few samples of this study predate the infection). Cell type and time point are not known. This chain connects TRBV10-3 to TRBJ1-4; D not resolved. In DNA form, the CDR3 reads TGTGCCATCACCCAGCCTGTGGAGGGTGAAAAACTGTTTTTT. Protein product: CAITQPVEGEKLFF.